This T cell receptor (beta chain) came from a study of Graves' ophthalmopathy and Graves' hyperthyroidism. Study results and caveats: Sensitivity of approximately 88% and specificity of about 77% were achieved when a 13-signature model separated ophthalmopathy from stable hyperthyroidism.

The CDR3 consists of 14 residues. Germline values: CDR1 LNHDA, CDR2 SQIVND (reference sequence). The V end lost 4 bases, the J end lost 0 bases, and 9 bases lay between the germline ends. RNA transcripts provided the template for amplifying TCR beta CDR3 regions. First-round RT-PCR relied on HTBI primers, and a second-round multiplex PCR came next. TCRdb independently ran MiXCR on the multiplex PCR reads; one entry per CDR3 protein. The repertoire consists of over a million distinct CDR3 sequences, with 35% to 40% occurring once and the leading ten covering 11%. This clonotype showed up many times. Its antigen is currently unknown.

Sequenced input: peripheral blood or thyroid tissue (not recorded which). The V and J genes are TRBV19 and TRBJ1-1; TRBD1 might be the D (6 bases). This TCR came from an adult man with Graves' hyperthyroidism. The CDR3 spells CASSKTGMNTEAFF. The CDR3 DNA sequence: TGTGCCAGTAGTAAGACAGGAATGAACACTGAAGCTTTCTTT.